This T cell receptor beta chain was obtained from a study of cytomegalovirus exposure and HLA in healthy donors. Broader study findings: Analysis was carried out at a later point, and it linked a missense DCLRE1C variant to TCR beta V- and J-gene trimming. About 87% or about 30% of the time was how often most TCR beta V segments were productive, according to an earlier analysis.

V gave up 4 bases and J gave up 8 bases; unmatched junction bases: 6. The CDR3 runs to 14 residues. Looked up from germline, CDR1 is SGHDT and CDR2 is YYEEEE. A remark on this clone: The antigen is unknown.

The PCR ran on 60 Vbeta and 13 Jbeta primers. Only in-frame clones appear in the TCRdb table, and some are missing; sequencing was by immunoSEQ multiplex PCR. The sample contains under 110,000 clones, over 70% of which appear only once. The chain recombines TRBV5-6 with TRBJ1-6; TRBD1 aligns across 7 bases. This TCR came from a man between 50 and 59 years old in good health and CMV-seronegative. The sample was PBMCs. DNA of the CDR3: TGTGCCAGCAGCGCCAACAGGGGTGATTCACCCCTCCACTTT. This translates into CASSANRGDSPLHF.